One and the same sample provided the 20 T cell receptor beta chains below, sequenced in a study of blood T cell repertoires in COVID-19. Using immunoSEQ multiplex PCR, the repertoire was profiled, and TCRdb retains in-frame clones only, with some absent. The sample lists about 180,000 clones, about four fifths seen once, with approximately 7% in the top ten. Sequenced: peripheral blood. The receptors derive from a human donor in a cohort sampled during active COVID-19.

This chain links TRBV11-2 with TRBJ2-3; 8 bases match TRBD1. CDR3 length: 16 amino acids. V gave up 0 bases and J gave up 4 bases; unmatched junction bases: 6. Germline V gene data show CDR1 as SGHAT and CDR2 as FQNNGV. As DNA, the CDR3 is TGTGCCAGCAGCTTAGAAGCAGGGGGCGGACCAGATACGCAGTATTTT. This sequence encodes CASSLEAGGGPDTQYF.

The V call is TRBV6-2 or TRBV6-3, the J call TRBJ1-1, with a tentative D call TRBD1 (5 bases). Germline CDR1 MNHEY, CDR2 SVGEGT. This CDR3 comprises 13 residues. Trimming took 4 bases from V and 1 from J, leaving 7 bases between them. The CDR3, as DNA: TGTGCCAGCAGTTTGACAGAGAACACTGAAGCTTTCTTT. Protein sequence: CASSLTENTEAFF.

This chain joins TRBV7-9 and TRBJ2-1; D uncertain. V was cut by 1 base and J by 5 bases, with 9 bases left in between. CDR1 and CDR2 (germline): SEHNR, FQNEAQ (reference sequence). The CDR3 length is 14 residues. The CDR3 protein is CASSLENRDNEQFF. The CDR3 DNA reads TGTGCCAGCAGCTTAGAAAACCGGGACAATGAGCAGTTCTTC.

The CDR3 spells CASGLPSGGYTDTQYF. The CDR3 coding sequence is TGTGCTAGTGGTTTGCCATCCGGGGGATACACAGATACGCAGTATTTT. V is TRBV12-5 and J is TRBJ2-3; D may be TRBD2 (6 bases). Germline loops: CDR1 LGHNT, CDR2 FRNRAP. The CDR3 is made up of 16 amino acids. V was shortened by 2 bases and J by 2 bases, with 14 bases between the two germline ends.

The genes are TRBV5-6 and TRBJ1-2; D might be TRBD1 (5 bases). Germline lookup yields CDR1 SGHDT and CDR2 YYEEEE. V was pared by 3 bases and J by 4 bases, with 13 bases between. The CDR3 length is 14 residues. The CDR3 bases are TGTGCCAGCAGCTGGGGGGAGTCCCTCTATGGCTACACCTTC. Translated: CASSWGESLYGYTF.

In nucleotides, the CDR3 is TGTGCCAGCAGTGGGGACAGGGGGCGCTTAGCTTTCTTT. Encoded protein: CASSGDRGRLAFF. V usage is TRBV12-3 or TRBV12-4 and J usage is TRBJ1-1; 12 nucleotides align to TRBD1. The CDR3 extends over 13 amino acids. V lost 5 bases, J lost 10 bases, and 5 bases stayed unmatched.

This sequence joins TRBV10-1 and TRBJ2-3; TRBD2 agrees at 9 bases. Germline V gives CDR1 WNHNN, CDR2 SYGVQD (reference sequence). The CDR3 consists of 15 residues. With 2 bases clipped from V and 4 bases from J, the junction kept 4 bases outside the gene matches. DNA of the CDR3: TGCGCCAGCAGTGAGGGGCGGGGGGGATCAGATACGCAGTATTTT. Residues: CASSEGRGGSDTQYF.

The chain recombines TRBV19 with TRBJ1-1; TRBD1 matches 7 bases. Germline lookup yields CDR1 LNHDA and CDR2 SQIVND (reference sequence). V lost 7 bases to trimming and J lost 1 base; unmatched junction nucleotides: 3. The CDR3 runs 13 residues. As DNA, the CDR3 is TGTGCCAGTACACGGACAGGGAACACTGAAGCTTTCTTT. It is translated as CASTRTGNTEAFF. The full variable domain, its missing parts supplied by reference TRBV19 and TRBJ1-1, is DGGITQSPKYLFRKEGQNVTLSCEQNLNHDAMYWYRQDPGQGLRLIYYSQIVNDFQKGDIAEGYSVSREKKESFPLTVTSAQKNPTAFYLCASTRTGNTEAFFGQGTRLTVV.

J is TRBJ2-4 and V is TRBV2; possibly TRBD2 for D (7 bases). V lost 2 bases to trimming and J lost 1 base, with 18 bases between them. This CDR3 spans 18 amino acids. CDR1 is SNHLY, CDR2 FYNNEI, per germline. The CDR3 bases are TGTGCCAGCAGTGAAAGGGCCGCGGGGGCCGAGGCCAAAAACATTCAGTACTTC. Residues: CASSERAAGAEAKNIQYF.

This rearrangement joins TRBV6-5 to TRBJ2-7, with 10 bases aligning to TRBD2. Germline loops: CDR1 MNHEY, CDR2 SVGAGI. The V gene end was trimmed by 6 bases and the J gene end by 7 bases; junction bases not matched to a gene: 9. CDR3 length: 14 amino acids. The chain's CDR3 is CASSWGLARGEQYF. Written as DNA, the CDR3 is TGTGCCAGCAGCTGGGGACTAGCGCGAGGGGAGCAGTACTTC.

The chain has TRBV4-2 and TRBJ1-1; tentative D call: TRBD1 (5 bases). The CDR3 has 14 amino acids. V lost 3 bases and J lost 1, with 9 bases in between. Germline-derived CDR1 and CDR2 are LGHNA and YNFKEQ. The CDR3 is CASSHRVPNTEAFF. CDR3 in DNA: TGTGCCAGCAGCCACAGGGTCCCGAACACTGAAGCTTTCTTT.

This chain uses TRBV7-3 with TRBJ1-3; 8 bases are shared with TRBD1. The CDR3 totals 15 residues. Losses at the gene ends were 2 bases for V and 3 bases for J; bases not matched to a gene: 3. Germline CDR1 SGHTA, CDR2 FQGTGA. The CDR3 spells CASSLSGGNGNTIYF. The CDR3 nucleotides read TGTGCCAGCAGCTTATCAGGGGGCAATGGAAACACCATATATTTT.

The rearrangement joins TRBV4-1 to TRBJ1-5, with 9 bases matching TRBD1. CDR3 size: 16 residues. CDR1 is MGHRA, CDR2 YSYEKL, per germline. The V gene end was trimmed by 0 bases and the J gene end by 7 bases; junction bases not matched to a gene: 7. The CDR3 region is CASSQDRGTGYQPQHF. The CDR3 DNA reads TGCGCCAGCAGCCAAGATCGAGGGACAGGGTACCAGCCCCAGCATTTT.

This chain joins TRBV15 and TRBJ1-4, with TRBD1 as a possible D gene (5 bases). V was pared by 0 bases and J by 8 bases, with 22 bases between. The CDR3 is 18 residues long. Germline V gene sequence: CDR1 LNHNV, CDR2 YYDKDF (reference sequence). CDR3 protein: CATSRDRVTAGRGEKLFF. The DNA of the CDR3 is TGTGCCACCAGCAGAGATCGGGTGACCGCGGGAAGGGGCGAAAAACTGTTTTTT. Full variable domain (rest looked up from reference TRBV15 and TRBJ1-4): DAMVIQNPRYQVTQFGKPVTLSCSQTLNHNVMYWYQQKSSQAPKLLFHYYDKDFNNEADTPDNFQSRRPNTSFCFLDIRSPGLGDTAMYLCATSRDRVTAGRGEKLFFGSGTQLSVL.

In this sample, this clone turned up once. CDR3 region: CASSQPSGGAVETQYF. For the CDR3, the DNA is TGTGCCAGCAGCCAACCTAGCGGGGGGGCGGTAGAGACCCAGTACTTC. The chain joins TRBV3-1 (or the pseudogene TRBV3-2) to TRBJ2-5; 12 nucleotides align to TRBD2. The CDR3 runs to 16 residues. After removal of 2 bases from V and 4 bases from J, the junction contained 5 bases not matched to a gene. Germline loops: CDR1 LGHDT, CDR2 YNNKEL (reference sequence).

The gene calls are TRBV19 and TRBJ2-3, with 11 bases that match TRBD2. The junction had 5 bases not matched to a gene; V was cut back by 5 bases and J by 4 bases. This CDR3 spans 15 amino acids. Germline lookup yields CDR1 LNHDA and CDR2 SQIVND (reference sequence). CDR3 loop: CASSPASGGSDTQYF. The CDR3 coding sequence is TGTGCCAGTAGTCCGGCTAGCGGGGGGTCAGATACGCAGTATTTT.

V and J are TRBV7-9 and TRBJ2-7; D may be TRBD2 (6 bases). CDR1 is SEHNR and CDR2 is FQNEAQ in the germline V gene (reference sequence). The V gene lost 8 bases and the J gene lost 3 bases, with 17 bases spanning the gap. CDR3 length: 14 amino acids. The DNA of the CDR3 is TGTGCCAGCGCCGGGACTTCCGCCAACTACGAGCAGTACTTC. Protein product: CASAGTSANYEQYF.

The rearrangement uses TRBV7-3 and TRBJ2-6, with a possible D match to TRBD1 (5 bases). CDR1 and CDR2 from the germline V gene are SGHTA and FQGTGA. The CDR3 runs to 19 residues. Trimming took off 5 bases at V and 1 base at J, with 21 bases between the two ends. This chain's CDR3 is CASSPRGGVTYSGANVLTF. CDR3 nucleotides: TGTGCCAGCAGCCCAAGGGGTGGCGTTACTTATTCTGGGGCCAACGTCCTGACTTTC. Combining the CDR3 with reference TRBV7-3 and TRBJ2-6 gives the whole variable domain GAGVSQTPSNKVTEKGKYVELRCDPISGHTALYWYRQSLGQGPEFLIYFQGTGAADDSGLPNDRFFAVRPEGSVSTLKIQRTERGDSAVYLCASSPRGGVTYSGANVLTFGAGSRLTVL.

The V gene is TRBV7-9, the J gene TRBJ1-4, with D possibly being TRBD1 (5 bases). The germline V gene encodes CDR1 SEHNR and CDR2 FQNEAQ (reference sequence). V lost 3 bases to trimming and J lost 7 bases, with 9 bases between them. This CDR3 is 13 amino acids long. This CDR3 reads CASSFRGSEKLFF. The CDR3 DNA reads TGTGCCAGCAGCTTCCGGGGGAGTGAAAAACTGTTTTTT. Variable domain in full (rest from reference TRBV7-9 and TRBJ1-4): DTGVSQNPRHKITKRGQNVTFRCDPISEHNRLYWYRQTLGQGPEFLTYFQNEAQLEKSRLLSDRFSAERPKGSFSTLEIQRTEQGDSAMYLCASSFRGSEKLFFGSGTQLSVL.

The chain joins TRBV7-9 to TRBJ2-5, with D possibly TRBD1 on 6 matching bases. This CDR3 has 11 amino acids. V was cut by 4 bases and J by 12 bases, with 12 bases left in between. Germline CDR1 and CDR2: SEHNR and FQNEAQ (reference sequence). The CDR3 spells CASSSRDIEYF. DNA for the CDR3: TGTGCCAGCAGCTCTCGGGACATAGAGTACTTC.